The present entry profiles one TCR beta chain with its context. Its antigen is still unknown. This CDR3 has 14 residues. V dropped 6 bases and J dropped 2; count of bases not matched to a gene: 6. Germline lookup yields CDR1 MNHNS and CDR2 SASEGT. The data are from a study of T cells after yellow fever vaccination. The overall study: SMART-Seq v4 Ultra Low Input prepared libraries from low-cell fractions. Study conclusions and caveats: In post-booster samples, most primary-vaccination clones reappeared (approximately 97% CD4, roughly 88% CD8).

TCRdb analysed the 5' RACE reads with MiXCR anew, one entry per CDR3 protein. The sample lists some 160,000 distinct CDR3 sequences; approximately 9.9% were seen once. The chain employs TRBV6-1 and TRBJ2-7; 8 bases are shared with TRBD2. The clonotype originates from a man younger than 35 who received the YFV17D yellow fever vaccine. Sequenced here: CD8+ T cells sorted from PBMCs, sampled 45 days after the yellow fever booster vaccination. CDR3 sequence reads: CASSTGGHTYEQYV. The CDR3 bases are TGTGCCAGCAGCACGGGGGGGCACACCTACGAGCAGTACGTC.